This section outlines one T cell receptor (beta chain) sequence together with its context. This CDR3 is also generated by other DNA sequences in the sample. Produced via immunoSEQ multiplex PCR; TCRdb's table is partial and in-frame only. The sample holds about 980,000 clones, roughly 72% seen once. The sample is drawn from a study of shared clonotypes between healthy human individuals. V lost 6 bases to trimming and J lost 2 bases, with 13 bases between them. Germline CDR1 is SGHRS and CDR2 is YFSETQ. This CDR3 is built from 14 residues. The sample comprised memory CD4+ T cells sorted from blood. Specified subset: CD45RA-negative fraction. V and J are TRBV5-1 and TRBJ2-3, with D maybe TRBD1 (6 bases). This clonotype originated in a man between 18 and 29 years old in good health. CDR3 in amino acids: CASKPGTSTDTQYF. The CDR3 DNA reads as TGCGCCAGCAAACCAGGGACATCCACAGATACGCAGTATTTT.